This is a list of T cell receptor beta chains from one sample in a study of shared clonotypes between healthy human individuals. The protocol was immunoSEQ multiplex PCR, while the TCRdb copy is restricted to in-frame clones and leaves out a portion. Of roughly 2.4 million clones listed, approximately 94% are singletons. The sequenced sample was naive CD4+ T cells sorted from blood. The origin of the receptors is a man younger than 35 in good health. Both conserved end residues are part of each CDR3. A D gene is named only where the DNA matches it firmly. The listing skips clone size in some rows; elsewhere it reads once, few, many or a size class.

V	D	J	size	DNA	CDR3
TRBV7-2	TRBD2	TRBJ2-3	.	TGTGCCAGCGGCCAGCGGGAGGGTACAGATACGCAGTATTTT	CASGQREGTDTQYF
TRBV29-1	.	TRBJ1-1	once	TGCAGCGTTGAAACGAGGATTGCGGACACTGAAGCTTTCTTT	CSVETRIADTEAFF
TRBV28	TRBD2	TRBJ2-3	.	TGTGCCAGCAGTTTGGGGAGACTAGCGGGGCCAAGGCAGTATTTT	CASSLGRLAGPRQYF
TRBV11-2	.	TRBJ1-1	.	TGTGCCAGCAGCGCTAGCCGTGCTGAAGCTTTCTTT	CASSASRAEAFF
TRBV7-2	TRBD2	TRBJ2-2	.	TGTGCCAGCAGGCCTAGCGGGAGGGCCTACGCGAACACCGGGGAGCTGTTTTTT	CASRPSGRAYANTGELFF
TRBV7-9	.	TRBJ2-5	.	TGTGCCAGCAGCTTATTGCTGGATCAAGAGACCCAGTACTTC	CASSLLLDQETQYF
TRBV28	.	TRBJ1-3	.	TGTGCCAGCAGTTTCGGAGTAGGAAACACCATATATTTT	CASSFGVGNTIYF
TRBV11-2	.	TRBJ2-3	.	TGTGCCAGCAGGCCTACCAGCACAGATACGCAGTATTTT	CASRPTSTDTQYF
TRBV27	.	TRBJ1-5	.	TGTGCCAGCAGTTCCCGACACAGTCCTAGCAATCAGCCCCAGCATTTT	CASSSRHSPSNQPQHF
TRBV5-4	.	TRBJ1-6	once	TGTGCCAGCAGCTTGGGGGGCTATAATTCACCCCTCCACTTT	CASSLGGYNSPLHF
TRBV4-3	TRBD2	TRBJ2-5	.	TGCGCCAGCAGCCAGGGGATAGCGGGACAAGAGACCCAGTACTTC	CASSQGIAGQETQYF
TRBV28	TRBD1	TRBJ1-5	.	TGTGCCAGCAGCCTCCGGACAGGGGGTATGAGCAATCAGCCCCAGCATTTT	CASSLRTGGMSNQPQHF
TRBV7-9	TRBD2	TRBJ2-3	.	TGTGCCAGCAGCCCCGAGCGGAGCGGGAGAAGCACAGATACGCAGTATTTT	CASSPERSGRSTDTQYF
TRBV5-1	TRBD2	TRBJ2-7	.	TGCGCCAGCAGCTTGAACCGGGAGGGGCTCGAGCAGTACTTC	CASSLNREGLEQYF
TRBV9	TRBD2	TRBJ2-7	.	TGTGCCAGCAGCGCCGGACTAGCCTTATCCTACGAGCAGTACTTC	CASSAGLALSYEQYF
TRBV9	.	TRBJ2-7	.	TGTGCCAGCAGCGCCAGCTGGGACGTCTACGAGCAGTACTTC	CASSASWDVYEQYF
TRBV5-1	TRBD1	TRBJ1-2	.	TGCGCCAGCGGGGACGGACAGGCGGCATACTATGGCTACACCTTC	CASGDGQAAYYGYTF
TRBV28	.	TRBJ1-2	.	TGTGCCAGCATTAACGCCTACTATGGCTACACCTTC	CASINAYYGYTF